Included here is one T cell receptor beta chain sequence, with context. The data originate from a study of blood T cell repertoires in COVID-19. This CDR3 region has 17 residues. Germline-derived CDR1 and CDR2 are KGHDR and SFDVKD. The V and J ends lost 2 bases and 0 bases, in that order; junction bases with no gene match: 2. The data were produced by immunoSEQ multiplex PCR, yet TCRdb's version contains in-frame clones alone and is incomplete. This sample has about 460,000 clones; around 85% occur once, and the top ten carry roughly 8.5%. Before being deemed recovered, Cohort 3 donors had two negative PCRs, clearance, or symptom resolution.

The sequenced sample consisted of PBMCs or T cells enriched from blood (not recorded which). This clonotype was obtained from a woman aged 55-75 years who had recovered from COVID-19. The chain combines TRBV24-1 with TRBJ2-1; 11 nucleotides match TRBD2. CDR3 DNA sequence: TGTGCCACCAGTGATTGGGGGACTAGCGGCTCCTACAATGAGCAGTTCTTC. Protein product: CATSDWGTSGSYNEQFF.